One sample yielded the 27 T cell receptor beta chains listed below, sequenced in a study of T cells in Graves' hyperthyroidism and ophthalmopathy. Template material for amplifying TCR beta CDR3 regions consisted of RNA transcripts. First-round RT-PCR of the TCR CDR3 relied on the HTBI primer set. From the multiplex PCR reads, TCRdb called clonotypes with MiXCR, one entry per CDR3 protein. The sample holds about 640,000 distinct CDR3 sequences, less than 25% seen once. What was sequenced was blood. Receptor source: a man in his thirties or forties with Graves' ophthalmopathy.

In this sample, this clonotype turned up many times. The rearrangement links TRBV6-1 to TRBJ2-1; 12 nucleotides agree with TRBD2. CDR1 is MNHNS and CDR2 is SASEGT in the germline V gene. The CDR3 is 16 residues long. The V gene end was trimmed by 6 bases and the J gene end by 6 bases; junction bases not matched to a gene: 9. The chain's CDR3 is CASRTRLAGEINEQFF. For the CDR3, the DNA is TGTGCCAGCAGGACCCGACTAGCGGGAGAGATCAATGAGCAGTTCTTC.

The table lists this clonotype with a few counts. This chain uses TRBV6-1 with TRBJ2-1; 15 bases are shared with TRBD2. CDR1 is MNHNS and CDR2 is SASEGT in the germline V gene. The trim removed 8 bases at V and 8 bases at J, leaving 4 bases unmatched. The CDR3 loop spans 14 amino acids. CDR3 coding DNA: TGTGCCAGCCGGACTAGCGGGAGGGCCTATGAGCAGTTCTTC. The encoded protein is CASRTSGRAYEQFF.

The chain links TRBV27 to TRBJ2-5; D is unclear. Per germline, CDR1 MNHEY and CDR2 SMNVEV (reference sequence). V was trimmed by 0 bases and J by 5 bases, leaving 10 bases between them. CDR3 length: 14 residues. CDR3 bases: TGTGCCAGCAGTTTATCGCGCGGCGCGGAGACCCAGTACTTC. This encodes CASSLSRGAETQYF.

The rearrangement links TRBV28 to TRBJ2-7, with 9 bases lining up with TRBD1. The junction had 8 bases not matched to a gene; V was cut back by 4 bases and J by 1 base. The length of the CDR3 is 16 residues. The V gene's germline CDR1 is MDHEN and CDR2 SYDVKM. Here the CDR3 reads CASSYSGTGKSYEQYF. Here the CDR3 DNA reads TGTGCCAGCAGTTACTCGGGGACAGGGAAATCCTACGAGCAGTACTTC.

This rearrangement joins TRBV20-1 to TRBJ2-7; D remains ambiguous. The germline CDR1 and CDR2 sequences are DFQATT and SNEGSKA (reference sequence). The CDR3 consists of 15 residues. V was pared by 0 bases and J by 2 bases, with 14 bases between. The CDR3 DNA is TGCAGTGCTAGAGACCACTCCGGGCCAGCCTACGAGCAGTACTTC. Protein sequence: CSARDHSGPAYEQYF.

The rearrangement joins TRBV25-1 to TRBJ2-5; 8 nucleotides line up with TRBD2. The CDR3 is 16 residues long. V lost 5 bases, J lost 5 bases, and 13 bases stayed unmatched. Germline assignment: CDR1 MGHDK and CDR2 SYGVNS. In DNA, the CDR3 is TGTGCCAGCAGTACTAGCGGAGCCCCTGGGTGGGAGACCCAGTACTTC. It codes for CASSTSGAPGWETQYF.

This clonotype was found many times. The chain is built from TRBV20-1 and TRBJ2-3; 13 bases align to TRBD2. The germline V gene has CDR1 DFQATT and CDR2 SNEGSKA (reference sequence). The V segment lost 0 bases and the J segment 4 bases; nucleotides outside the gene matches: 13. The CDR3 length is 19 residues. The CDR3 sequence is CSARDHSGTSGTTADTQYF. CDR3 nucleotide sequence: TGCAGTGCTAGAGACCACTCCGGGACTAGCGGGACGACAGCAGATACGCAGTATTTT.

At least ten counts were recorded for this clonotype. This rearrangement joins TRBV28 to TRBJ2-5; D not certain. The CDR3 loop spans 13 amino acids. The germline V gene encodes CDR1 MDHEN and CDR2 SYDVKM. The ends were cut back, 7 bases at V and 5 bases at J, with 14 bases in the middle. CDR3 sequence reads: CASNEAARETQYF. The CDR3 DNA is TGTGCCAGCAATGAGGCGGCGAGGGAGACCCAGTACTTC.

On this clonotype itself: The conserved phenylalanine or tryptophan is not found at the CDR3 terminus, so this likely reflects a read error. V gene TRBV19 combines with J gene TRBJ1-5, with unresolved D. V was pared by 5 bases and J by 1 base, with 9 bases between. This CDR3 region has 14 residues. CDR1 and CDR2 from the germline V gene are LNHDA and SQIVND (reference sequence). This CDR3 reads CASSRGLSNQPQHL. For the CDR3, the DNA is TGTGCCAGTAGTCGTGGCCTGAGCAATCAGCCCCAGCATCTT.

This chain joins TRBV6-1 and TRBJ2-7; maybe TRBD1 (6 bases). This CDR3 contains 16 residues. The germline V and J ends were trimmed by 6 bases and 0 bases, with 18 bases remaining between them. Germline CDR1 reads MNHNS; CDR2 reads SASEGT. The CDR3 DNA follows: TGTGCCAGCAGAACGACAGGTTCAAGGAGCTCCTACGAGCAGTACTTC. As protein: CASRTTGSRSSYEQYF.

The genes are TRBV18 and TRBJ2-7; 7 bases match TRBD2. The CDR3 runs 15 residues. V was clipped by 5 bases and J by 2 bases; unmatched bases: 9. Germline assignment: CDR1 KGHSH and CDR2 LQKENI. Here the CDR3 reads CASSRMGGGPYEQYF. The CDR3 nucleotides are TGTGCCAGCTCAAGAATGGGGGGAGGGCCCTACGAGCAGTACTTC.

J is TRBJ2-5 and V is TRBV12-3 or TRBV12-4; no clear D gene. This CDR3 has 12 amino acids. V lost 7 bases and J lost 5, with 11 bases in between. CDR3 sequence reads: CASTWAVETQYF. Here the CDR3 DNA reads TGTGCCAGCACTTGGGCCGTGGAGACCCAGTACTTC.

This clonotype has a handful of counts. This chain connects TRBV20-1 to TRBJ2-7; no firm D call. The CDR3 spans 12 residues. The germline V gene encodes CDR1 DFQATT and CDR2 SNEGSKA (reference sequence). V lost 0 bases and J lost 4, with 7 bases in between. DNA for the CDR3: TGCAGTGCTAGAGATCCAGGTTACGAGCAGTACTTC. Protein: CSARDPGYEQYF.

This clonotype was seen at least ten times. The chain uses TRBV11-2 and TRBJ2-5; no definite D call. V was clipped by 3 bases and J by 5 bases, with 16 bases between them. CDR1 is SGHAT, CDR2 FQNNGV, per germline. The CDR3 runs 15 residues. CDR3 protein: CASSLTSRVAETQYF. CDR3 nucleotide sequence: TGTGCCAGCAGCTTGACATCAAGGGTGGCGGAGACCCAGTACTTC. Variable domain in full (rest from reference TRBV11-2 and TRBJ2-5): EAGVAQSPRYKIIEKRQSVAFWCNPISGHATLYWYQQILGQGPKLLIQFQNNGVVDDSQLPKDRFSAERLKGVDSTLKIQPAKLEDSAVYLCASSLTSRVAETQYFGPGTRLLVL.

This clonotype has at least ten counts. The CDR3 DNA reads TGTGCCAGCTCACCAAGGTCTAACGCCTACGAGCAGTACTTC. The encoded protein is CASSPRSNAYEQYF. This chain links TRBV18 with TRBJ2-7, with D hard to call. The CDR3 runs to 14 residues. Per the germline V gene, CDR1 is KGHSH and CDR2 is LQKENI. The ends were cut back, 2 bases at V and 2 bases at J, with 10 bases in the middle.

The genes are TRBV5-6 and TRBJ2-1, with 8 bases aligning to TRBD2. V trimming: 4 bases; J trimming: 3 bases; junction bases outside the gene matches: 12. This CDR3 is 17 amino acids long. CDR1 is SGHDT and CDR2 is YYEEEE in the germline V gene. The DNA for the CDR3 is TGTGCCAGCAGCAGGACGGCTAGCGGGTTTTACTACAATGAGCAGTTCTTC. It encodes CASSRTASGFYYNEQFF.

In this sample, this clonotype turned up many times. CDR3 protein: CASSPVGPEQYF. In DNA form, the CDR3 reads TGTGCCAGCAGCCCGGTGGGGCCCGAGCAGTACTTC. The chain employs TRBV7-8 and TRBJ2-7; D is possibly TRBD1 (5 bases). Trimming shortened V by 5 bases and J by 6 bases, and 11 bases separated the two germline ends. Germline CDR1 and CDR2: SGHVS and FQNEAQ. This CDR3 is 12 amino acids long.

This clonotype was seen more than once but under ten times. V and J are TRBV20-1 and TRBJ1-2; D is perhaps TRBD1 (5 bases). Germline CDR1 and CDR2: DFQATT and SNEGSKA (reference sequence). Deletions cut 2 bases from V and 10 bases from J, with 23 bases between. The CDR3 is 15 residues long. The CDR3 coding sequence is TGCAGTGCTAGATTGGGGCGATCCAAAGTAGGGGTCTACACCTTC. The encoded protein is CSARLGRSKVGVYTF.

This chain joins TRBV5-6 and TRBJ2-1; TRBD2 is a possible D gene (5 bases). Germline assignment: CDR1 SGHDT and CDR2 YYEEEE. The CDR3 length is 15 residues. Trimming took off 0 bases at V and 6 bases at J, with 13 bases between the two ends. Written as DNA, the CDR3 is TGTGCCAGCAGCTTGGGAGCGACGGGGTTCAATGAGCAGTTCTTC. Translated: CASSLGATGFNEQFF. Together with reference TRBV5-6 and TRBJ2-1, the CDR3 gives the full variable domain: DAGVTQSPTHLIKTRGQQVTLRCSPKSGHDTVSWYQQALGQGPQFIFQYYEEEERQRGNFPDRFSGHQFPNYSSELNVNALLLGDSALYLCASSLGATGFNEQFFGPGTRLTVL.

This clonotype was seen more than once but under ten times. The CDR3 here is CVSRDSNSYGYTF. The CDR3 coding sequence is TGTGTCTCCAGGGACAGCAACTCATATGGCTACACCTTC. The rearrangement joins TRBV19 to TRBJ1-2; 7 nucleotides align to TRBD1. Germline lookup yields CDR1 LNHDA and CDR2 SQIVND (reference sequence). The length of the CDR3 is 13 residues.

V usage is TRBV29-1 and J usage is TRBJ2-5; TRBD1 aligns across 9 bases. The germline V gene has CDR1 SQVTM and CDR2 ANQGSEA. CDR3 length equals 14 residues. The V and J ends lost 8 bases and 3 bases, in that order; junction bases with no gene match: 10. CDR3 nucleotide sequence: TGCAGCTTCTGCCCCGGGACAGGGAAAGAGACCCAGTACTTC. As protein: CSFCPGTGKETQYF.

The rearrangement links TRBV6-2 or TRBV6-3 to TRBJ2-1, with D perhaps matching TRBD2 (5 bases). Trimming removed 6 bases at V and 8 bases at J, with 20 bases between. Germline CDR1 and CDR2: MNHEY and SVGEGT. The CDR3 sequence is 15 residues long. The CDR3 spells CASRPRTSFLDEQFF. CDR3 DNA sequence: TGTGCCAGCAGACCGAGGACTTCCTTTCTCGATGAGCAGTTCTTC.

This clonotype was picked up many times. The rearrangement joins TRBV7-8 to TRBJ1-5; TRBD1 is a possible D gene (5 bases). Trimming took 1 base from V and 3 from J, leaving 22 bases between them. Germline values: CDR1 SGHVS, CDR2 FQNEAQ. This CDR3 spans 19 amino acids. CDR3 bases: TGTGCCAGCAGCTTAGATCCGGGGGTCGCAAATTTCGTCAATCAGCCCCAGCATTTT. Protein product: CASSLDPGVANFVNQPQHF.

The CDR3 bases are TGTGCCACTACCCCGGGGGGGGCGAAGGGTAGCAATCAGCCCCAGCATTTT. Translated, it gives CATTPGGAKGSNQPQHF. V is TRBV28 and J is TRBJ1-5; tentatively, D is TRBD1 (6 bases). The CDR3 has 17 residues. With 10 bases removed from V and 0 bases from J, the gap between germline ends came to 22 bases. The germline CDR1 and CDR2 sequences are MDHEN and SYDVKM.

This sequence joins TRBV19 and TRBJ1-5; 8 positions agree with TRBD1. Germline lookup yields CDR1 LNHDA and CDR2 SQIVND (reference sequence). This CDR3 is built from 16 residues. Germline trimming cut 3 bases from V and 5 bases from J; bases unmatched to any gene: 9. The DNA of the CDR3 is TGTGCCAGTAGTATTGTGGGACAGGCCTTTGATCAGCCCCAGCATTTT. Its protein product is CASSIVGQAFDQPQHF. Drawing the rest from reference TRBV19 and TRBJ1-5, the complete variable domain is DGGITQSPKYLFRKEGQNVTLSCEQNLNHDAMYWYRQDPGQGLRLIYYSQIVNDFQKGDIAEGYSVSREKKESFPLTVTSAQKNPTAFYLCASSIVGQAFDQPQHFGDGTRLSIL.

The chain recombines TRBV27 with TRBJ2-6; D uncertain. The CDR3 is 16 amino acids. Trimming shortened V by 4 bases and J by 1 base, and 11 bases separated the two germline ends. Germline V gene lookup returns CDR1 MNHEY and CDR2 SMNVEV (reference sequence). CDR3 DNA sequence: TGTGCCAGCAGTTCCCCGACGTCTTCTGGGGCCAACGTCCTGACTTTC. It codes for CASSSPTSSGANVLTF.

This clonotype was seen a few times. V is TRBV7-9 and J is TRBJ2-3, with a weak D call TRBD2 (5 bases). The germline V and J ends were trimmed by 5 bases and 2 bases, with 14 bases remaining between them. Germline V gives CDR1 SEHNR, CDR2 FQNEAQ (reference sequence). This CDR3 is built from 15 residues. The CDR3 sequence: CASSEQSGYTDTQYF. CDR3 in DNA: TGTGCCAGCAGCGAACAAAGCGGATACACAGATACGCAGTATTTT.